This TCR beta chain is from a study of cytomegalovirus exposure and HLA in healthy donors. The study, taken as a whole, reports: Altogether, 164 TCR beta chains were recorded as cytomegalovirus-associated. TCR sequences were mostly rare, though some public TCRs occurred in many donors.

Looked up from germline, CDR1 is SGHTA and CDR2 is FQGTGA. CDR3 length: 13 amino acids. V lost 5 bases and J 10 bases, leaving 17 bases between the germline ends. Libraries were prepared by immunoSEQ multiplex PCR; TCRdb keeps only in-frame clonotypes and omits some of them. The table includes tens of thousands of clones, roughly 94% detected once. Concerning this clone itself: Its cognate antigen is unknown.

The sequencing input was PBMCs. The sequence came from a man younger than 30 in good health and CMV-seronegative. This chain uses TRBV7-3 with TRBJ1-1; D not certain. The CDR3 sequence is CASSRSGLEPAFF. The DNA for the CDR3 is TGTGCCAGCAGCCGATCCGGTTTAGAGCCAGCTTTCTTT. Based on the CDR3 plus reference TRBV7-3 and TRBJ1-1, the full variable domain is GAGVSQTPSNKVTEKGKYVELRCDPISGHTALYWYRQSLGQGPEFLIYFQGTGAADDSGLPNDRFFAVRPEGSVSTLKIQRTERGDSAVYLCASSRSGLEPAFFGQGTRLTVV.